One sample yielded the 11 T cell receptor beta chains listed below, sequenced in a study of response to subunit inactivated influenza vaccine. TCRdb reprocessed the RT-PCR reads via MiXCR and lists one record per CDR3 protein. The sample lists around 500,000 distinct CDR3 sequences; 9.5% to 13% were seen once. This specimen consisted of PBMCs from blood, obtained roughly 47 days after vaccination. The receptors were gathered from a man between 50 and 59 years old who received an inactivated influenza vaccine.

The genes are TRBV6-1 and TRBJ1-2, with a weak D call TRBD1 (6 bases). Germline values: CDR1 MNHNS, CDR2 SASEGT. The CDR3 totals 14 residues. Trimming removed 3 bases from V and 2 bases from J, with 10 bases in between. The CDR3 region has the DNA TGTGCCAGCAGTGATCTGGACAGAAACTATGGCTACACCTTC. Its protein product is CASSDLDRNYGYTF.

This clonotype was detected ten times or more. The V and J genes are TRBV29-1 and TRBJ2-6; D remains ambiguous. Germline V lookup: CDR1 SQVTM, CDR2 ANQGSEA. CDR3 length: 14 residues. V lost 5 bases and J lost 4, with 12 bases in between. In DNA form, the CDR3 reads TGCAGCGTTTGGTTAAAATCGGGGGCCAACGTCCTGACTTTC. Its protein product is CSVWLKSGANVLTF. Variable domain in full (rest from reference TRBV29-1 and TRBJ2-6): SAVISQKPSRDICQRGTSLTIQCQVDSQVTMMFWYRQQPGQSLTLIATANQGSEATYESGFVIDKFPISRPNLTFSTLTVSNMSPEDSSIYLCSVWLKSGANVLTFGAGSRLTVL.

The chain is built from TRBV7-9 and TRBJ2-6; perhaps TRBD1 as D (6 bases). Germline-derived CDR1 and CDR2 are SEHNR and FQNEAQ (reference sequence). The CDR3 consists of 15 residues. V lost 11 bases and J 4 bases, leaving 18 bases between the germline ends. In DNA, the CDR3 is TGTGCCCGCTCGGCAGCAAGGGGGGGGGCCAACGTCCTGACTTTC. Its protein is CARSAARGGANVLTF.

This clonotype turned up a few times. V usage is TRBV3-1 and J usage is TRBJ2-1; 9 bases fit TRBD1. The V segment lost 4 bases and the J segment 9 bases; nucleotides outside the gene matches: 7. Germline V gene data show CDR1 as LGHDT and CDR2 as YNNKEL (reference sequence). The CDR3 has 14 amino acids. CDR3 sequence: CASSRGQGSGEQFF. For the CDR3, the DNA is TGTGCCAGCAGCCGTGGACAGGGGTCGGGTGAGCAGTTCTTC.

The chain employs TRBV11-2 and TRBJ1-6; TRBD1 aligns across 11 bases. The CDR3 runs 17 residues. Per the germline V gene, CDR1 is SGHAT and CDR2 is FQNNGV. V dropped 5 bases and J dropped 6; count of bases not matched to a gene: 9. The CDR3 loop is CASSPRTGGMGNSPLHF. CDR3 coding DNA: TGTGCCAGCAGCCCCAGGACAGGGGGCATGGGTAATTCACCCCTCCACTTT.

This clonotype has more than one count but fewer than ten. The rearrangement joins TRBV20-1 to TRBJ2-3, with 11 bases aligning to TRBD2. V lost 4 bases, J lost 3 bases, and 9 bases stayed unmatched. The germline CDR1 and CDR2 sequences are DFQATT and SNEGSKA (reference sequence). CDR3 length: 16 amino acids. CDR3 in amino acids: CSAMLPGLADTDTQYF. The CDR3 coding sequence is TGCAGTGCTATGCTCCCGGGACTAGCGGATACAGATACGCAGTATTTT.

This clonotype was counted ten times or more. V is TRBV20-1 and J is TRBJ1-6, with D possibly TRBD1 on 5 matching bases. The CDR3 sequence is 14 residues long. V was clipped by 4 bases and J by 0 bases, with 7 bases between them. Germline V gene data show CDR1 as DFQATT and CDR2 as SNEGSKA (reference sequence). The CDR3 nucleotides read TGCAGTGCTACAGGGAGCTCCTATAATTCACCCCTCCACTTT. It yields the protein CSATGSSYNSPLHF.

This clonotype was seen repeatedly, ten times or more. The J gene is TRBJ2-1, the V gene TRBV12-3 or TRBV12-4; possibly TRBD1 for D (7 bases). Trimming shortened V by 2 bases and J by 1 base, and 9 bases separated the two germline ends. The CDR3 spans 15 residues. The CDR3, as DNA: TGTGCCAGCAGTTTACAGGGGGGATCCTACAATGAGCAGTTCTTC. It is translated as CASSLQGGSYNEQFF.

This clonotype was seen more than once but under ten times. The rearrangement uses TRBV7-2 and TRBJ2-5, with 8 bases that match TRBD1. This CDR3 has 14 amino acids. Germline V gene data show CDR1 as SGHTA and CDR2 as FQGNSA. V lost 5 bases to trimming and J lost 5 bases; unmatched junction nucleotides: 7. CDR3 nucleotide sequence: TGTGCCAGCAGCGTAAACAGGGGGTCGGAGACCCAGTACTTC. This translates into CASSVNRGSETQYF.

The sample holds a few counts of this clonotype. The chain has TRBV20-1 and TRBJ2-7; TRBD2 matches at 13 bases. This CDR3 region has 15 residues. After removal of 3 bases from V and 3 bases from J, the junction contained 5 bases not matched to a gene. Germline V CDR1 and CDR2: DFQATT, SNEGSKA (reference sequence). CDR3 nucleotide sequence: TGCAGTGCTAGTGGTGGGACTAGCGGGATCTACGAGCAGTACTTC. Its translation is CSASGGTSGIYEQYF.

V and J are TRBV3-1 and TRBJ1-1; tentatively, D is TRBD1 (5 bases). The V and J ends lost 3 bases and 7 bases respectively, with 21 bases between them. This CDR3 is 16 amino acids long. CDR1 and CDR2 (germline): LGHDT, YNNKEL (reference sequence). CDR3 region: CASSQTSGKRGNEAFF. In nucleotides, the CDR3 is TGTGCCAGCAGCCAGACTTCCGGGAAAAGGGGTAATGAAGCTTTCTTT.